Listed below are T cell receptor beta chains from one sample, sequenced in a study of beta chain features in type 1 diabetes. Sequencing was performed with immunoSEQ multiplex PCR; in TCRdb, only in-frame clones are kept and a portion is missing. The sample consists of about 640,000 clones, 9.5% to 15% of them appearing once. Sequencing was carried out using naive CD4+ T cells from blood. Receptor source: a man younger than 40 with type 1 diabetes. CDR3s include the opening cysteine and the closing phenylalanine or tryptophan. Each record gives: J gene, clone size, D gene, V gene, CDR3 DNA, CDR3 protein. A D gene is named only where the DNA matches it firmly. Some rows mark clone size as missing; the rest say once, few, many or name a class of expanded clone.

J: TRBJ2-5
size: few
D: .
V: TRBV7-2
DNA: TGTGCCAGCAGCCCCCCCTCCGGGGGAGAGACCCAGTACTTC
CDR3: CASSPPSGGETQYF

J: TRBJ2-1
size: .
D: .
V: TRBV19
DNA: TGTGCCAGTAGTATAGACAGGGGTGGCAATGAGCAGTTCTTC
CDR3: CASSIDRGGNEQFF

J: TRBJ1-1
size: few
D: .
V: TRBV13
DNA: TGTGCCAGCAGCCCTCGGTTCACAGGAAACACTGAAGCTTTCTTT
CDR3: CASSPRFTGNTEAFF

J: TRBJ2-7
size: few
D: .
V: TRBV7-9
DNA: TGTGCCAGCAGCCCGAGAAGGGACGGGACCTACGAGCAGTACTTC
CDR3: CASSPRRDGTYEQYF

J: TRBJ1-2
size: few
D: .
V: TRBV7-6
DNA: TGTGCCAGCAGCTTAGTCGACATGAGCTATGGCTACACCTTC
CDR3: CASSLVDMSYGYTF

J: TRBJ2-5
size: .
D: .
V: TRBV21-1
DNA: TGTGCCAGCCCTCCTTTCGACAAGGACCAAGAGACCCAGTACTTC
CDR3: CASPPFDKDQETQYF

J: TRBJ2-1
size: .
D: .
V: TRBV6-5
DNA: TGTGCCAGCAGTTACTCGGTGAATTCCTACAATGAGCAGTTCTTC
CDR3: CASSYSVNSYNEQFF

J: TRBJ2-1
size: .
D: .
V: TRBV7-9
DNA: TGTGCCAGCAGCGATGGGACTCCTAGGGGCTCCTACAATGAGCAGTTCTTC
CDR3: CASSDGTPRGSYNEQFF

J: TRBJ2-5
size: few
D: .
V: TRBV7-7
DNA: TGTGCCAGCAGCTCACTTGGGGGTAACCAAGAGACCCAGTACTTC
CDR3: CASSSLGGNQETQYF

J: TRBJ1-2
size: .
D: .
V: TRBV2
DNA: TGTGCCAGCAGGGAGACAGGCGGCTACACCTTC
CDR3: CASRETGGYTF

J: TRBJ1-2
size: .
D: .
V: TRBV19
DNA: TGTGCCAGTAGTATAGACGGCCCCAGGGGCGGCTATGGCTACACCTTC
CDR3: CASSIDGPRGGYGYTF

J: TRBJ1-4
size: few
D: TRBD1
V: TRBV30
DNA: TGTGCCTGGAGTTACAGGGGAACTAATGAAAAACTGTTTTTT
CDR3: CAWSYRGTNEKLFF

J: TRBJ2-1
size: few
D: TRBD1
V: TRBV6-5
DNA: TGTGCCAGCAGTTACTCGAAAGGACAGGGGGGGAATGAGCAGTTCTTC
CDR3: CASSYSKGQGGNEQFF

J: TRBJ2-2
size: .
D: .
V: TRBV6-6
DNA: TGTGCCAGCAGTTCTGGCACCGGGGAGCTGTTTTTT
CDR3: CASSSGTGELFF

J: TRBJ1-1
size: .
D: TRBD1
V: TRBV7-7
DNA: TGTGCTAGCAGCCGAGACAGGGGCACTGAAGCTTTCTTT
CDR3: CASSRDRGTEAFF

J: TRBJ2-7
size: few
D: TRBD1
V: TRBV2
DNA: TGTGCCAGCAATGGACAGGGGCTCCACGAGCAGTACTTC
CDR3: CASNGQGLHEQYF

J: TRBJ1-3
size: .
D: .
V: TRBV28
DNA: TGTGCCAGCAGCTTACTATCGGACACCATATATTTT
CDR3: CASSLLSDTIYF

J: TRBJ1-2
size: few
D: .
V: TRBV9
DNA: TGTGCCAGCAGCAGCCGTGGACAGCTTAACTATGGCTACACCTTC
CDR3: CASSSRGQLNYGYTF

J: TRBJ1-2
size: .
D: .
V: TRBV7-9
DNA: TGTGCCAGCAGCCCCATAGAAACTAACTATGGCTACACCTTC
CDR3: CASSPIETNYGYTF

J: TRBJ2-1
size: .
D: TRBD1
V: TRBV9
DNA: TGTGCCAGCAGCGTAGGACAGGGCAATTATGAGCAGTTCTTC
CDR3: CASSVGQGNYEQFF

J: TRBJ2-3
size: few
D: TRBD1
V: TRBV11-2
DNA: TGTGCCAGCAGCTTGGGTTCCTTGACAGGGGGCAAAGATACGCAGTATTTT
CDR3: CASSLGSLTGGKDTQYF

J: TRBJ1-2
size: .
D: TRBD1
V: TRBV18
DNA: TGTGCCAGCTCACCTTACAGGGGGCACTCCTCCTATGGCTACACCTTC
CDR3: CASSPYRGHSSYGYTF

J: TRBJ2-7
size: few
D: .
V: TRBV5-1
DNA: TGCGCCAGCAGCCTCGGGACGCCAGGACCCTCCTACGAGCAGTACTTC
CDR3: CASSLGTPGPSYEQYF

J: TRBJ2-1
size: .
D: .
V: TRBV9
DNA: TGTGCCAGCAGCGTAACTTTGGCGGAGGAGCAGTTCTTC
CDR3: CASSVTLAEEQFF

J: TRBJ2-3
size: .
D: TRBD2
V: TRBV7-2
DNA: TGTGCCAGCAGCTTTCCTCCGGGGGGGGACACAGATACGCAGTATTTT
CDR3: CASSFPPGGDTDTQYF

J: TRBJ1-2
size: .
D: .
V: TRBV27
DNA: TGTGCCAGCAGTTTATTAAGCCGAGACGGGTATGGCTACACCTTC
CDR3: CASSLLSRDGYGYTF

J: TRBJ1-5
size: once
D: .
V: TRBV19
DNA: TGTGCCAGTAGGGAGGGACCTAATCAGCCCCAGCATTTT
CDR3: CASREGPNQPQHF

J: TRBJ1-2
size: .
D: .
V: TRBV4-3
DNA: TGCGCCAGCAGCCAACAAACAGCCGCGAACTATGGCTACACCTTC
CDR3: CASSQQTAANYGYTF

J: TRBJ2-5
size: .
D: .
V: TRBV5-1
DNA: TGCGCCAGCAGCCAGGACGGGGGACTCCAAGAGACCCAGTACTTC
CDR3: CASSQDGGLQETQYF

J: TRBJ2-7
size: .
D: TRBD1
V: TRBV27
DNA: TGTGCCAGCAGTTTATGGGACAGGACCTACGAGCAGTACTTC
CDR3: CASSLWDRTYEQYF

J: TRBJ1-1
size: few
D: TRBD1
V: TRBV15
DNA: TGTGCCACCAGCAGCAGGGGGAAGACTGAAGCTTTCTTT
CDR3: CATSSRGKTEAFF

J: TRBJ2-1
size: .
D: TRBD1
V: TRBV28
DNA: TGTGCCAGCAGTCGCCGGGACAGGGCCTACAATGAGCAGTTCTTC
CDR3: CASSRRDRAYNEQFF

J: TRBJ1-6
size: .
D: .
V: TRBV18
DNA: TGTGCCAGCTCACCATCTGGACAGAGCAATTCACCCCTCCACTTT
CDR3: CASSPSGQSNSPLHF

J: TRBJ2-7
size: few
D: .
V: TRBV6-5
DNA: TGTGCCAGCAGTAGGACAGCAGCCTACGAGCAGTACTTC
CDR3: CASSRTAAYEQYF

J: TRBJ1-2
size: few
D: TRBD1
V: TRBV5-1
DNA: TGCGCCAGCAGCCCTGGACAGGAACAGATCTATGGCTACACCTTC
CDR3: CASSPGQEQIYGYTF

J: TRBJ1-6
size: .
D: TRBD1
V: TRBV7-8
DNA: TGTGCCAGCAGTTCGGGACAGGGGTCAACACCCCTCCACTTT
CDR3: CASSSGQGSTPLHF

J: TRBJ2-7
size: few
D: TRBD2
V: TRBV10-3
DNA: TGTGCCATCAGTGAGAAAAGCGGGGCCTACGAGCAGTACTTC
CDR3: CAISEKSGAYEQYF

J: TRBJ1-4
size: .
D: .
V: TRBV6-5
DNA: TGTGCCAGCTCTGAGACACCTTTTGAAAAACTGTTTTTT
CDR3: CASSETPFEKLFF

J: TRBJ1-1
size: .
D: TRBD1
V: TRBV9
DNA: TGTGCCAGCAGCCCGTGGACAGGGATGAACACTGAAGCTTTCTTT
CDR3: CASSPWTGMNTEAFF

J: TRBJ2-7
size: few
D: .
V: TRBV6-5
DNA: TGTGCCAGCAGTGAACCTTTCAGCTCCTACGAGCAGTACTTC
CDR3: CASSEPFSSYEQYF

J: TRBJ2-1
size: few
D: .
V: TRBV7-2
DNA: TGTGCCAGCAGCTTAGGGTTGGAAGGTACCAATGAGCAGTTCTTC
CDR3: CASSLGLEGTNEQFF

J: TRBJ2-7
size: .
D: .
V: TRBV9
DNA: TGTGCCAGCAGCGTAGAGGAGAGGACCTACGAGCAGTACTTC
CDR3: CASSVEERTYEQYF

J: TRBJ2-2
size: .
D: .
V: TRBV2
DNA: TGTGCCAGCAGAGGCAGGGTGGAAACCGGGGAGCTGTTTTTT
CDR3: CASRGRVETGELFF

J: TRBJ2-7
size: .
D: .
V: TRBV4-3
DNA: TGCGCCAGCAGCCAAGACCACCTCGGGACCACGGGCCGAGACTACTTC
CDR3: CASSQDHLGTTGRDYF

J: TRBJ2-7
size: few
D: .
V: TRBV7-9
DNA: TGTGCCAGCAGCTTAGCTCCGGGGGAGCAGTACTTC
CDR3: CASSLAPGEQYF

J: TRBJ2-2
size: .
D: .
V: TRBV2
DNA: TGTGCCGGCGGAGGGGAGGTCCCCGGGGAGCTGTTTTTT
CDR3: CAGGGEVPGELFF

J: TRBJ2-1
size: .
D: TRBD2
V: TRBV19
DNA: TGTGCCTCTGTGAGCGGGGGGGCCAATGAGCAGTTCTTC
CDR3: CASVSGGANEQFF

J: TRBJ1-1
size: .
D: .
V: TRBV29-1
DNA: TGCAGCGTTGTGGGGGCTGGTTTAACTGAAGCTTTCTTT
CDR3: CSVVGAGLTEAFF

J: TRBJ2-4
size: .
D: TRBD1
V: TRBV5-4
DNA: TGTGCCAGCAGCTTGGGGACAGGGAAAGTTACCGAGCGGTACTTC
CDR3: CASSLGTGKVTERYF

J: TRBJ2-5
size: .
D: .
V: TRBV5-1
DNA: TGCGCCAGCAGCTTGGCCTGGGAAGAGACCCAGTACTTC
CDR3: CASSLAWEETQYF

J: TRBJ2-2
size: few
D: .
V: TRBV4-3
DNA: TGCGCCAGCAGCCAAGAGGGACTTGCGAACACCGGGGAGCTGTTTTTT
CDR3: CASSQEGLANTGELFF

J: TRBJ1-5
size: few
D: .
V: TRBV19
DNA: TGTGCCAGTAGTATGCATATTCAGCCCCAGCATTTT
CDR3: CASSMHIQPQHF